This entry lists 9 T cell receptor beta chains sequenced from one sample in a study of control samples from healthy donors and cancer patients. Assay: immunoSEQ multiplex PCR; the TCRdb copy retains only in-frame clones and omits some. The sample carries 50,000 to 55,000 clones, 90% to 95% recorded once. The specimen sequenced was blood. The receptor set was obtained from a man aged 25 to 40 in good health.

The chain recombines TRBV27 with TRBJ2-1; D gene unclear. Germline V gene sequence: CDR1 MNHEY, CDR2 SMNVEV (reference sequence). The CDR3 is made up of 11 amino acids. The V end lost 5 bases, the J end lost 4 bases, and 3 bases lay between the germline ends. The CDR3, as DNA: TGTGCCAGCAGTCGGTACAATGAGCAGTTCTTC. This encodes CASSRYNEQFF.

V and J are TRBV27 and TRBJ2-1; 9 nucleotides line up with TRBD1. The V gene's germline CDR1 is MNHEY and CDR2 SMNVEV (reference sequence). The CDR3 covers 15 residues. V gave up 6 bases and J gave up 4 bases; unmatched junction bases: 7. As DNA, the CDR3 is TGTGCCAGCAGCCTTAGACAGGGGGGGTACAATGAGCAGTTCTTC. Protein sequence: CASSLRQGGYNEQFF.

This clone was recorded a few times. The chain has TRBV29-1 and TRBJ2-1, with D unresolved. The V and J ends lost 0 bases and 0 bases respectively, with 9 bases between them. This CDR3 contains 15 residues. Germline V gene sequence: CDR1 SQVTM, CDR2 ANQGSEA. CDR3 loop: CSVEDLTSSYNEQFF. The CDR3 DNA follows: TGCAGCGTTGAAGATCTCACGAGCTCCTACAATGAGCAGTTCTTC.

The rearrangement joins TRBV15 to TRBJ1-1; TRBD1 matches at 8 bases. The CDR3 sequence is 14 residues long. CDR1 and CDR2 from the germline V gene are LNHNV and YYDKDF (reference sequence). V lost 3 bases, J lost 1 base, and 1 base stayed unmatched. The CDR3 sequence is CATSRGTGNTEAFF. The CDR3 bases are TGTGCCACCAGCAGGGGGACAGGGAACACTGAAGCTTTCTTT.

J is TRBJ2-2 and V is TRBV5-8; 9 bases map to TRBD1. The germline V gene has CDR1 SGHTS and CDR2 YDEGEE. The CDR3 contains 16 residues. The ends lost 4 bases at V and 2 bases at J; junction bases unmatched: 6. As DNA, the CDR3 is TGTGCCAGCAGCCGACTCACAGGGGGCAACACCGGGGAGCTGTTTTTT. Translation: CASSRLTGGNTGELFF. The full variable domain, rest sourced from reference TRBV5-8 and TRBJ2-2, is EAGVTQSPTHLIKTRGQQATLRCSPISGHTSVYWYQQALGLGLQFLLWYDEGEERNRGNFPPRFSGRQFPNYSSELNVNALELEDSALYLCASSRLTGGNTGELFFGEGSRLTVL.

For this clone: One junction end does not reproduce the germline sequence, and a read error may be involved. The rearrangement joins TRBV6-5 to TRBJ2-7; D unresolved. The CDR3 length is 13 residues. Germline V gene data show CDR1 as MNHEY and CDR2 as SVGAGI. The CDR3 DNA is TGTGCCAGCAGTGACTCGCTGATCTACGAGCAGTACTTC. Its protein is CASSDSLIYEQYF.

The chain links TRBV7-9 to TRBJ2-2; no firm D call. The germline V and J ends were trimmed by 3 bases and 8 bases, with 7 bases remaining between them. Germline values: CDR1 SEHNR, CDR2 FQNEAQ (reference sequence). The CDR3 contains 12 residues. DNA of the CDR3: TGTGCCAGCAGCTTTGGTTCGGGGGAGCTGTTTTTT. Translation gives CASSFGSGELFF.

The chain uses TRBV9 and TRBJ1-2; TRBD1 is a possible D gene (5 bases). The V gene's germline CDR1 is SGDLS and CDR2 YYNGEE. CDR3 length: 14 amino acids. Trimming removed 3 bases at V and 6 bases at J, with 15 bases between. The CDR3 DNA sequence: TGTGCCAGCAGCGGCCCCGGGACGGCGAATGGCTACACCTTC. It yields the protein CASSGPGTANGYTF.

This sequence joins TRBV6-5 and TRBJ2-3, with D perhaps TRBD1 or TRBD2 (5 bases each). CDR1 and CDR2 from the germline V gene are MNHEY and SVGAGI. Trimming removed 5 bases from V and 7 bases from J, with 10 bases in between. CDR3 length: 12 amino acids. For the CDR3, the DNA is TGTGCCAGCAGTCCCGAGGGGCATACGCAGTATTTT. Protein product: CASSPEGHTQYF.